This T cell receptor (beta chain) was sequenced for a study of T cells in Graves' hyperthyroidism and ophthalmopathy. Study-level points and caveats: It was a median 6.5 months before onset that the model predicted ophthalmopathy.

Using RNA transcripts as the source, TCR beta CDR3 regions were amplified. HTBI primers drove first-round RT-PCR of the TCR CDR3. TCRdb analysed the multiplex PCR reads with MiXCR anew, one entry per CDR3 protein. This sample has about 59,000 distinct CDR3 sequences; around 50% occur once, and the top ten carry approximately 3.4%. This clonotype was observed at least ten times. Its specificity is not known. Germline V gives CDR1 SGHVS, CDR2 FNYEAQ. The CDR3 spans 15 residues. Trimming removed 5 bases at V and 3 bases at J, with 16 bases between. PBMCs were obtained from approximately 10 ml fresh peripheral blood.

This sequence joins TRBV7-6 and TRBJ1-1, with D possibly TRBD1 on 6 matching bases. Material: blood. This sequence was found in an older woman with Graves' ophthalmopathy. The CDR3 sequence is CASSRTGAVDTEAFF. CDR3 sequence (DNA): TGTGCCAGCAGCCGGACGGGGGCGGTGGACACTGAAGCTTTCTTT.